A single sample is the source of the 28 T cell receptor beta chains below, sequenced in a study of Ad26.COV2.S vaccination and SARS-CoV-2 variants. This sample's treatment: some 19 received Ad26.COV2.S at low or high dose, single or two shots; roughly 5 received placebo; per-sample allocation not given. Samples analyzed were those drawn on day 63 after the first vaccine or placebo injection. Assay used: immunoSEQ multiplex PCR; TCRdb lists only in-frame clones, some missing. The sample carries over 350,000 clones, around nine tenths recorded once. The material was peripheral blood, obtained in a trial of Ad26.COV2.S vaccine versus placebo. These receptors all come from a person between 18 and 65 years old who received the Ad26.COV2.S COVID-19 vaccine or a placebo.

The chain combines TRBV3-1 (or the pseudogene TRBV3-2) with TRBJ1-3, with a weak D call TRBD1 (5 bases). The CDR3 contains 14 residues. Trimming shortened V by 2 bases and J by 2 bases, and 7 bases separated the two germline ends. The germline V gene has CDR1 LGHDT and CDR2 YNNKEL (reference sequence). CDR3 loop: CASSQRGPGNTIYF. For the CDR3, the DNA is TGTGCCAGCAGCCAAAGGGGACCTGGAAACACCATATATTTT.

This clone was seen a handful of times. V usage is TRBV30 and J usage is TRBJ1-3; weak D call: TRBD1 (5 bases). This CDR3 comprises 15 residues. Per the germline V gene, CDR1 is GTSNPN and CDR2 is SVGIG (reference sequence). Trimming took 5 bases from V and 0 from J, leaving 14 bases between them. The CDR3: CAWGALGSSGNTIYF. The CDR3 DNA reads TGTGCCTGGGGGGCATTAGGAAGCTCTGGAAACACCATATATTTT.

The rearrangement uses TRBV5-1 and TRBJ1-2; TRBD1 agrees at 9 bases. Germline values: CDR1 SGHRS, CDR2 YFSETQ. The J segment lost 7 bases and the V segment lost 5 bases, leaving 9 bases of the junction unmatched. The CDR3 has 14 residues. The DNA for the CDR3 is TGCGCCAGCAGTCCCGGGACAGGGCCCGGTGGCTACACCTTC. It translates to CASSPGTGPGGYTF.

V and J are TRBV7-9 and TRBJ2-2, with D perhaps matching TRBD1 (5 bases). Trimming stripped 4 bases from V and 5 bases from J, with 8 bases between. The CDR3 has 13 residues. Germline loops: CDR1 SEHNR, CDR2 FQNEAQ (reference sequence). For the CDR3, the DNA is TGTGCCAGCAGCTCCCCAGGGACCGGGGAGCTGTTTTTT. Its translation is CASSSPGTGELFF.

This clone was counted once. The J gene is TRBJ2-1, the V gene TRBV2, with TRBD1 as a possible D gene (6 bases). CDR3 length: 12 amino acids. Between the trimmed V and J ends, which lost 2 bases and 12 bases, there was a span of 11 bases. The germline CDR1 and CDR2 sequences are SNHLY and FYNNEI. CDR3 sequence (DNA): TGTGCCAGCAGTGAATACAGGGACCGGCAGTTCTTC. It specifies CASSEYRDRQFF.

The CDR3 DNA reads TGCGCCAGCAGAACGGTTGGGGCGACCGGGGAGCTGTTTTTT. Protein product: CASRTVGATGELFF. The chain combines TRBV4-1 with TRBJ2-2; weak D call: TRBD1 (5 bases). V was clipped by 6 bases and J by 5 bases, with 13 bases between them. Germline assignment: CDR1 MGHRA and CDR2 YSYEKL. This CDR3 has 14 amino acids.

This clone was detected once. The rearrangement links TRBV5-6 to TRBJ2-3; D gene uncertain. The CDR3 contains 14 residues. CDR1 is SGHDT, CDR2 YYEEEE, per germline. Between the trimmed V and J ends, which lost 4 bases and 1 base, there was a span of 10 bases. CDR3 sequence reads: CASSRTGGTDTQYF. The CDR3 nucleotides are TGTGCCAGCAGCCGAACTGGAGGCACAGATACGCAGTATTTT.

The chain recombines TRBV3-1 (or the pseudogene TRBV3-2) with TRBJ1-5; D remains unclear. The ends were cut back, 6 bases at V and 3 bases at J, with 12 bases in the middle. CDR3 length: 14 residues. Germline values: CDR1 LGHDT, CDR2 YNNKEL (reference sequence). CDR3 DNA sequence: TGTGCCAGCAGATTCTCAGGCTCCAATCAGCCCCAGCATTTT. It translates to CASRFSGSNQPQHF.

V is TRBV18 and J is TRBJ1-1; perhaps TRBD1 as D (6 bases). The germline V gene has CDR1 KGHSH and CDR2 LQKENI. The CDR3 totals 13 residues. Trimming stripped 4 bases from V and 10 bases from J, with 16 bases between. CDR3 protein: CASSQPGGRGAFF. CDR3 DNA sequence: TGTGCCAGCTCACAACCGGGGGGGCGCGGAGCTTTCTTT.

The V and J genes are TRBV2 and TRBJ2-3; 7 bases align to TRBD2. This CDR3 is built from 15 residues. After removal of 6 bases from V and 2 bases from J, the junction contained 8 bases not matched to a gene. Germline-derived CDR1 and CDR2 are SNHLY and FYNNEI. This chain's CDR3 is CASRERTSDTDTQYF. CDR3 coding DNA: TGTGCCAGCAGGGAAAGAACTAGCGACACAGATACGCAGTATTTT.

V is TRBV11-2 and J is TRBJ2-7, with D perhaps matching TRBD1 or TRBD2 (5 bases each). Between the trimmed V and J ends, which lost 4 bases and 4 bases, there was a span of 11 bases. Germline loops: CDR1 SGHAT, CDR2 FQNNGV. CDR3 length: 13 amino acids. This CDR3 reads CASSSGGGYEQYF. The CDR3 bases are TGTGCCAGCAGCTCCGGTGGGGGTTACGAGCAGTACTTC.

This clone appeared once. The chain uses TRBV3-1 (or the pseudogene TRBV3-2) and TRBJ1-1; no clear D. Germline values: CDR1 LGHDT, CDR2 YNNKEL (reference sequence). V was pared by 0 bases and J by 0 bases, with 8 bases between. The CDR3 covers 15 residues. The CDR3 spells CASSQDHGVNTEAFF. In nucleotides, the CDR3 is TGTGCCAGCAGCCAAGATCACGGGGTGAACACTGAAGCTTTCTTT.

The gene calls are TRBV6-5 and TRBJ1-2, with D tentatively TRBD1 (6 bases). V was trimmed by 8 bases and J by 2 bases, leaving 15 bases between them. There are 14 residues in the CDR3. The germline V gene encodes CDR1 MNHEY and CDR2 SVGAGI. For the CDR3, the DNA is TGTGCCAGCTCGTACAGGGATGGAAACTATGGCTACACCTTC. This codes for CASSYRDGNYGYTF.

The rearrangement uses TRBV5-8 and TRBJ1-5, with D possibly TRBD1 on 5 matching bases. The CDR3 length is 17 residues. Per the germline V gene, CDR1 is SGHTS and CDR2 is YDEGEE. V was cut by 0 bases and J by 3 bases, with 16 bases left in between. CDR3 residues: CASSLVFRARDNQPQHF. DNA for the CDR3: TGTGCCAGCAGCTTGGTGTTCAGGGCCAGAGACAATCAGCCCCAGCATTTT.

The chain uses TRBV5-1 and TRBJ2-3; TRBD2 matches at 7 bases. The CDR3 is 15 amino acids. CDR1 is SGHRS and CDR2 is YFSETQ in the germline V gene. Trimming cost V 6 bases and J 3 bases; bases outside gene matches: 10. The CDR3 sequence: CASIRASGETDTQYF. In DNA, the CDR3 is TGCGCCAGCATCAGAGCCAGCGGGGAAACAGATACGCAGTATTTT.

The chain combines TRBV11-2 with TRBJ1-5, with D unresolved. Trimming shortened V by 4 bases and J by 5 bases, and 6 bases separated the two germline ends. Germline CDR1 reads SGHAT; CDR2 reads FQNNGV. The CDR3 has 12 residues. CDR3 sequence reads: CASSSGDQPQHF. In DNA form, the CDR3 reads TGTGCCAGCAGCTCCGGGGATCAGCCCCAGCATTTT.

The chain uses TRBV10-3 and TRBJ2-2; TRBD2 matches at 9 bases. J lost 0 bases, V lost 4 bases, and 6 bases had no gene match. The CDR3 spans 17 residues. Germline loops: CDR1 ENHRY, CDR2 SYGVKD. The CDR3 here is CAISGGSGGSNTGELFF. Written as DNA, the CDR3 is TGTGCCATCAGTGGTGGGAGCGGGGGGTCGAACACCGGGGAGCTGTTTTTT.

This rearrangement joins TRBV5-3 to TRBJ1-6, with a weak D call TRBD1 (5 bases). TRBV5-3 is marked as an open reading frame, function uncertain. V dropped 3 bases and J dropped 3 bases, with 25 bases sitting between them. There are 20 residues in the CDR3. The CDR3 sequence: CARSYILAGPTLLYNSPLHF. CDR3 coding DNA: TGTGCCAGAAGCTACATTTTAGCGGGACCCACTCTCCTCTATAATTCACCCCTCCACTTT.

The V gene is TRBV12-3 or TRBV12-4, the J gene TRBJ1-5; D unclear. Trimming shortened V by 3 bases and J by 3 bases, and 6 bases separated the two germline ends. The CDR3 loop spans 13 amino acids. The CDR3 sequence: CASSFSHNQPQHF. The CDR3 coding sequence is TGTGCCAGCAGTTTCAGTCACAATCAGCCCCAGCATTTT.

CDR3 bases: TGTGCCAGCAGCTCTGGGGCTGGGAACACCTTC. Translated: CASSSGAGNTF. The rearrangement links TRBV7-9 to TRBJ1-2, with D perhaps TRBD1 (5 bases). CDR3 length equals 11 residues. Trimming stripped 4 bases from V and 12 bases from J, with 12 bases between. Germline V gene sequence: CDR1 SEHNR, CDR2 FQNEAQ (reference sequence).

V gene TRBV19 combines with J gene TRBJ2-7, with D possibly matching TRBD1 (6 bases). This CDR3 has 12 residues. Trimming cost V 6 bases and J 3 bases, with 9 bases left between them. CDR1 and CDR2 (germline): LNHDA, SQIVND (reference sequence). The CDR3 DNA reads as TGTGCCAGTAGCTCAGGGGTCTACGAGCAGTACTTC. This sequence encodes CASSSGVYEQYF.

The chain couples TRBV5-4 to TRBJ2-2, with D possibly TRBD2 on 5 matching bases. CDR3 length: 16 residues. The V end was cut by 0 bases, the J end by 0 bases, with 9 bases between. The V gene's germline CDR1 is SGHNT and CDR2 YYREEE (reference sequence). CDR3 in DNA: TGTGCCAGCAGCTTGGCCGGAGGAGCGAACACCGGGGAGCTGTTTTTT. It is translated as CASSLAGGANTGELFF.

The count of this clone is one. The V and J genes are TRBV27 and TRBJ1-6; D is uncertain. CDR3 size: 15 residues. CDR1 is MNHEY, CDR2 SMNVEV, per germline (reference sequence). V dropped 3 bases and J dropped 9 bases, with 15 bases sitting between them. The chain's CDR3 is CASSLTLKPSSPLHF. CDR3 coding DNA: TGTGCCAGCAGTTTGACGTTAAAGCCCTCTTCACCCCTCCACTTT.

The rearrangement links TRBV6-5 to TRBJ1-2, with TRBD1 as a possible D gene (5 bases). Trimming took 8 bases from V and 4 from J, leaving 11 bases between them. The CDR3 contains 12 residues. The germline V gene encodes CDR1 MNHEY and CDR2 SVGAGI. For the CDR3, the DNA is TGTGCCAGCGAGGACATTCTCTATGGCTACACCTTC. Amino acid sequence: CASEDILYGYTF.

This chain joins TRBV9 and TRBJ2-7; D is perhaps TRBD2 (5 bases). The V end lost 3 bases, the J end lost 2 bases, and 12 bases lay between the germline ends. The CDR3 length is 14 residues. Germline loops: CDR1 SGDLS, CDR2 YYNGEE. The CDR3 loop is CASSAYGEPYEQYF. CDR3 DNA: TGTGCCAGCAGCGCCTACGGGGAACCCTACGAGCAGTACTTC.

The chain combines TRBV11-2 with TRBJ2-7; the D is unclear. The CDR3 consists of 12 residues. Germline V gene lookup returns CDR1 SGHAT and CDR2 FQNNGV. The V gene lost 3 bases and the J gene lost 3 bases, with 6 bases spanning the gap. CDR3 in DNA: TGTGCCAGCAGCTTCGGCTTCTACGAGCAGTACTTC. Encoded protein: CASSFGFYEQYF.

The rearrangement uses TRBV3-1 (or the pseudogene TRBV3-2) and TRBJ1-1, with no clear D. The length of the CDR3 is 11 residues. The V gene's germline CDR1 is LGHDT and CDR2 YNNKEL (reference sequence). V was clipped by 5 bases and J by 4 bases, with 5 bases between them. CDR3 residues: CASSLGTEAFF. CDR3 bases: TGTGCCAGCAGCTTGGGCACTGAAGCTTTCTTT.

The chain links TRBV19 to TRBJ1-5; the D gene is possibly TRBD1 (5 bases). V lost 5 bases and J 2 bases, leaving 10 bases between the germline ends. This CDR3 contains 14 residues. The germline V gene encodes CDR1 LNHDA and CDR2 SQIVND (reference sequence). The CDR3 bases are TGTGCCAGTAGTCTTGCGGGGCGCAATCAGCCCCAGCATTTT. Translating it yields CASSLAGRNQPQHF.